This T cell receptor (beta chain) was captured by sequencing in a study of T cell repertoires in cytomegalovirus infection. Across the study: Shared public TCR beta signatures pointed to both CMV infection and a matching HLA type. Study-level findings and limits: Summed public TCR beta family frequency identified CMV carriers bearing the relevant HLA. Clonotypes of TCR beta that were HLA-C-restricted and CMV-specific dominated the ex vivo response.

This clonotype was observed a few times. Its antigen remains unidentified. At one of its ends the junction is not consistent with the germline gene, which may arise from a read error. CDR1 is SSHAT, CDR2 FNYEAQ, per germline (reference sequence). CDR3 length equals 13 residues. TCRdb analysed the reads with MiXCR anew, one entry per CDR3 protein. The repertoire has more than 400,000 distinct CDR3 sequences, more than 25% of them found once; the top ten carry around 13%. This receptor was identified in a human donor in good health (CMV status not recorded). Some clones in this sample may be carry-over from other donors' samples. The chain recombines TRBV7-7 with TRBJ1-1, with D uncertain. Sequenced sample: PBMCs. In nucleotides, the CDR3 is TGTGCTAGCAGTCCCTACCCGGGAACTGAAGCTTTCTTT. It encodes CASSPYPGTEAFF.